The entry below gives a single T cell receptor (beta chain) sequence along with its context. Its antigen is unidentified. These data come from a study of T cell responses to AZD1222 COVID-19 vaccine. Overall study findings and caveats: The donors showed a predominance of white British ancestry and of females, with possible underestimation of clonal diversity. All repertoire sampling was performed exclusively after the peak T cell response.

CDR1 SGHNT and CDR2 YYREEE come from the germline V gene (reference sequence). Trimming pared 0 bases from V and 0 bases from J, leaving 7 bases between. The CDR3 contains 16 residues. TCRdb keeps only in-frame clones here, not all; method: immunoSEQ multiplex PCR. The sample carries fewer than 250,000 clones, 85% to 95% recorded once. The receptor comes from an adult in good health. This specimen consisted of peripheral blood, obtained on day 0 of AZD1222 vaccination. The genes are TRBV5-4 and TRBJ2-6; D not resolved. CDR3 protein: CASSLDGASGANVLTF. DNA for the CDR3: TGTGCCAGCAGCTTGGACGGAGCCTCTGGGGCCAACGTCCTGACTTTC.